This T cell receptor beta chain was captured in a study of Ad26.COV2.S vaccination and SARS-CoV-2 variants. About this clone itself: The target antigen is unknown. The junction does not match germline at one end; this may be a read error.

TCRdb's copy holds only in-frame clones and misses some; the assay was immunoSEQ multiplex PCR. The sample lists 510,000 or so clones, approximately 90% occurring once. Treatment of the sample: roughly 19 received Ad26.COV2.S at low or high dose, single or two shots; about five received placebo; per-sample allocation not given. All samples were drawn on day 63, counting from the first vaccine or placebo injection. What was given as vaccine was an Ad26 vector encoding Wuhan-strain SARS-CoV-2 spike. The study, taken as a whole, reports: Vaccinees and placebo recipients showed similar non-spike TCR breadth.

The germline V gene has CDR1 PRHDT and CDR2 FYEKMQ (reference sequence). The CDR3 is 14 residues long. The source was peripheral blood, collected in a trial of Ad26.COV2.S vaccine versus placebo. The sequence came from a person aged 18-65 years who received the Ad26.COV2.S COVID-19 vaccine or a placebo. The V call is TRBV13, the J call TRBJ2-7, with 7 positions matching TRBD1. CDR3: CASSLGTVTYEQYF. The DNA for the CDR3 is TGTGCCAGCAGCCTAGGGACAGTAACCTACGAGCAGTACTTC.